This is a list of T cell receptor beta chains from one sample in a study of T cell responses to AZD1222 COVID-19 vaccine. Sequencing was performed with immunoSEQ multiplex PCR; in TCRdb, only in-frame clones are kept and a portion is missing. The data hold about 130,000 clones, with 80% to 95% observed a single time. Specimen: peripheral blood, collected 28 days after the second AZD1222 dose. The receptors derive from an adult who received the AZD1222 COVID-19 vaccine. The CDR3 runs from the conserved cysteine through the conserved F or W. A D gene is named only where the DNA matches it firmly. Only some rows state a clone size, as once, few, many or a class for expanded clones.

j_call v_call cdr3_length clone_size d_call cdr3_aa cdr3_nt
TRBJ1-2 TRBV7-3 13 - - CASSLGGYYGYTF TGTGCCAGCAGCCTGGGGGGATACTATGGCTACACCTTC
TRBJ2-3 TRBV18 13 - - CASSPGTTDTQYF TGTGCCAGCTCACCAGGGACTACAGATACGCAGTATTTT
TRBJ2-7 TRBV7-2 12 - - CASSLAGVRQYF TGTGCCAGCAGCTTAGCGGGAGTCCGGCAGTACTTC
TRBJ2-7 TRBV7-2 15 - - CASSLEYDYAYEQYF TGTGCCAGCAGCTTAGAGTACGACTATGCATACGAGCAGTACTTC
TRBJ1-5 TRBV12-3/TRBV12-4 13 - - CASSSGSKGPQHF TGTGCCAGCAGCTCGGGGTCAAAAGGGCCCCAGCATTTT
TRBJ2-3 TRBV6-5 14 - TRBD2 CASSVAGGRNTQYF TGTGCCAGCAGCGTAGCGGGAGGTAGAAATACGCAGTATTTT
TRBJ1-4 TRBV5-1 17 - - CASSSGELGAANEKLFF TGCGCCAGCAGCTCAGGGGAATTGGGGGCCGCTAATGAAAAACTGTTTTTT
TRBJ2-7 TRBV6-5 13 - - CASIPGPTYEQYF TGTGCCAGCATACCGGGACCCACCTACGAGCAGTACTTC
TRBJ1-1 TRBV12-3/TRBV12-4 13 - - CASSLSPLTEAFF TGTGCCAGCAGTTTAAGTCCCCTAACTGAAGCTTTCTTT
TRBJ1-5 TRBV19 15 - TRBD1 CASSPGGAGNQPQHF TGTGCCAGTAGTCCAGGGGGTGCGGGCAATCAGCCCCAGCATTTT
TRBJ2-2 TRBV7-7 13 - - CASSFDPTGELFF TGTGCCAGCAGCTTTGACCCAACCGGGGAGCTGTTTTTT
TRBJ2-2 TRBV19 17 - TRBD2 CASSRRTSGANTGELFF TGTGCCAGTAGCCGTCGGACTAGCGGGGCGAACACCGGGGAGCTGTTTTTT
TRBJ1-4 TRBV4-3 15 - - CASSQDSKSNEKLFF TGCGCCAGCAGCCAAGACTCGAAAAGCAATGAAAAACTGTTTTTT
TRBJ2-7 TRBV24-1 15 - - CATSDVTGSTYEQYF TGTGCCACCAGTGACGTAACAGGCTCGACCTACGAGCAGTACTTC
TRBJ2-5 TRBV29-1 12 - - CSVWGVGAAQYF TGCAGCGTTTGGGGGGTGGGTGCGGCCCAGTACTTC
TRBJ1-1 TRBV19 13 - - CASRRARVTEAFF TGTGCCAGTAGGAGGGCGCGCGTGACTGAAGCTTTCTTT
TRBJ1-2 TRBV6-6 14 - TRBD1 CASSPSRDRDGYTF TGTGCCAGCAGTCCGTCCCGGGACAGGGACGGCTACACCTTC
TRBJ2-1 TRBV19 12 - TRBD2 CASAQRENEQFF TGTGCCAGTGCCCAGCGGGAGAATGAGCAGTTCTTC
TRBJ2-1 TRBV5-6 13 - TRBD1 CASRDSGYNEQFF TGTGCCAGCCGGGACAGTGGTTACAATGAGCAGTTCTTC
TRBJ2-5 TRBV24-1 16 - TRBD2 CATSDLKASGRQTQYF TGTGCCACCAGTGATTTAAAGGCTAGCGGGAGGCAGACCCAGTACTTC
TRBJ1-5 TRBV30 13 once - CAWSVQGNQPQHF TGTGCCTGGAGTGTACAAGGGAATCAGCCCCAGCATTTT
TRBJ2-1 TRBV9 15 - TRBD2 CASSNSGGALYEQFF TGTGCCAGCAGTAATAGCGGGGGGGCCCTGTATGAGCAGTTCTTC
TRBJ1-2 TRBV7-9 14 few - CASSVQQGSDGYTF TGTGCCAGCAGCGTTCAACAGGGCTCCGATGGCTACACCTTC
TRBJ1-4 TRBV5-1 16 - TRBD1 CASSLEGGQGARSLFF TGCGCCAGCAGCCTTGAGGGGGGACAGGGGGCGAGGAGCCTGTTTTTT
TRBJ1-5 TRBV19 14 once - CASAPLRGRQPQHF TGTGCCAGCGCCCCCCTTAGGGGAAGACAGCCCCAGCATTTT
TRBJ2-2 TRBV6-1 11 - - CASSESGELFF TGTGCCAGCAGTGAATCTGGGGAGCTGTTTTTT
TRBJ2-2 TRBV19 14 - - CASSMSRGAGELFF TGTGCCAGTAGTATGTCCAGGGGCGCCGGGGAGCTGTTTTTT
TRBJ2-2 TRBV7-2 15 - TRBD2 CASSSGLASAGELFF TGTGCCAGCAGCTCGGGACTAGCATCTGCCGGGGAGCTGTTTTTT
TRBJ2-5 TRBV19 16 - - CASSTSGAPGQETQYF TGTGCCAGTAGTACCTCCGGGGCGCCGGGGCAAGAGACCCAGTACTTC
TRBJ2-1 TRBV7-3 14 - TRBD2 CASSPRTSDDEQFF TGTGCCAGCAGCCCGCGGACTAGCGACGATGAGCAGTTCTTC
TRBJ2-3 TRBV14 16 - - CASSQDTGGNTDTQYF TGTGCCAGCAGCCAAGATACGGGGGGCAATACAGATACGCAGTATTTT
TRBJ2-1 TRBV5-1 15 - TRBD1 CASSLARQGYNEQFF TGCGCCAGCAGCTTGGCCCGACAGGGGTACAATGAGCAGTTCTTC
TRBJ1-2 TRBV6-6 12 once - CASSSRDYGYTF TGTGCCAGCAGTTCTCGGGACTATGGCTACACCTTC
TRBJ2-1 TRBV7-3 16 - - CASSLVVRISYNEQFF TGTGCCAGCAGCTTAGTAGTGAGGATATCCTACAATGAGCAGTTCTTC
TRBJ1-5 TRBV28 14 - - CASSLFRSNQPQHF TGTGCCAGCAGTTTATTTCGAAGCAATCAGCCCCAGCATTTT
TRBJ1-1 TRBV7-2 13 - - CASSLQGNTEAFF TGTGCCAGCAGCCTTCAGGGAAACACTGAAGCTTTCTTT
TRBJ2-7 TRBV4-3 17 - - CASSQDRASGGGLEQYF TGCGCCAGCAGCCAAGATAGGGCGTCAGGGGGGGGACTCGAGCAGTACTTC
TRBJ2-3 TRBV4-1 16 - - CASSQEIWTDTDTQYF TGCGCCAGCAGCCAAGAAATCTGGACAGACACAGATACGCAGTATTTT
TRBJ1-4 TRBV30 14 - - CAWSVGVSQEKLFF TGTGCCTGGAGTGTAGGGGTTTCACAGGAAAAACTGTTTTTT
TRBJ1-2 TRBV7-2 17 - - CASSLGSGEAVGYGYTF TGTGCCAGCAGCTTAGGTTCAGGGGAAGCGGTGGGCTATGGCTACACCTTC
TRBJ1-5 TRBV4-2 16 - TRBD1 CASSPDREGGNQPQHF TGTGCCAGCAGCCCGGACAGGGAAGGTGGCAATCAGCCCCAGCATTTT
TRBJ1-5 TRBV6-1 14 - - CASSEREGRRPQHF TGTGCCAGCAGTGAAAGGGAGGGTCGGCGGCCCCAGCATTTT
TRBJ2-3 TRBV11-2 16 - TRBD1 CASSLDRATSTDTQYF TGTGCCAGCAGCCTGGACAGGGCCACTAGCACAGATACGCAGTATTTT
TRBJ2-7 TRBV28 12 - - CASSITGPEQYF TGTGCCAGCAGTATAACAGGGCCCGAGCAGTACTTC
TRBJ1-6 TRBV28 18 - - CASSLTEMTSSYNSPLHF TGTGCCAGCAGTTTGACCGAGATGACAAGCTCCTATAATTCACCCCTCCACTTT
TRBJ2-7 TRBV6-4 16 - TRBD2 CASSDYSSGSPYEQYF TGTGCCAGCAGTGACTATTCTAGCGGGAGCCCCTACGAGCAGTACTTC
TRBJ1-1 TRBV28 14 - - CASSFSGEVAEAFF TGTGCCAGCAGTTTTTCGGGGGAGGTTGCTGAAGCTTTCTTT
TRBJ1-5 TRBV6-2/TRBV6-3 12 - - CASTPGNQPQHF TGTGCCAGCACCCCCGGGAATCAGCCCCAGCATTTT
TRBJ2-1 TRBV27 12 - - CASSYRGNEQFF TGTGCCAGCAGTTACCGGGGTAATGAGCAGTTCTTC
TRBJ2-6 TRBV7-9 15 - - CASSLTGSGANVLTF TGTGCCAGCAGCTTAACTGGGTCTGGGGCCAACGTCCTGACTTTC
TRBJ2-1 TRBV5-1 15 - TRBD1 CASSLAGTGVNEQFF TGCGCCAGCAGCTTGGCCGGGACAGGGGTCAATGAGCAGTTCTTC